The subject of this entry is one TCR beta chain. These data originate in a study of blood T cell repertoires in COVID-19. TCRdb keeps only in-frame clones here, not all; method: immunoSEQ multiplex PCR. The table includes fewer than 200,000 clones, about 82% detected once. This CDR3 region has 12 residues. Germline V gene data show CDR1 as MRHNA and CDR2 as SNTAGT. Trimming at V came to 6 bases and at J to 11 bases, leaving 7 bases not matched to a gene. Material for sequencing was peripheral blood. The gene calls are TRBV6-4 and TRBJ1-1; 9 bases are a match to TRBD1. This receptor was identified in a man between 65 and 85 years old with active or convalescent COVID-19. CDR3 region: CASSGTGGPAFF. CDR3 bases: TGTGCCAGCAGCGGAACAGGGGGCCCGGCTTTCTTT.